This T cell receptor (beta chain) appears in the sequencing data of a study of shared clonotypes between healthy human individuals. A word on this clone: What it binds is not known.

This CDR3 region has 16 residues. Germline V CDR1 and CDR2: MNHEY, SVGAGI. V lost 4 bases, J lost 0 bases, and 12 bases lay in between. Sequencing was performed with immunoSEQ multiplex PCR; in TCRdb, only in-frame clones are kept and a portion is missing. The table has roughly 2.2 million clones, 85% to 95% seen once. Donors comprised only Caucasian adults living in Nashville, Tennessee. CD4+ cell separation produced CD45RA+ naive and CD45RA-negative memory subsets. Broader study findings: It was the non-shared clonotypes that had lower generation probabilities than clonotypes shared by all four donors. Depth of sequencing was expected to influence donor clonotype sharing.

Specimen: naive CD4+ T cells from PBMCs. Subset: CD45RA+ positively selected. The clonotype comes from a man between 18 and 29 years old in good health. Some clones in this sample may be carry-over from other donors' samples. J is TRBJ1-4 and V is TRBV6-5; D gene uncertain. The CDR3 DNA sequence: TGTGCCAGCAGTTCCAGGACGGCAACAACTAATGAAAAACTGTTTTTT. This encodes CASSSRTATTNEKLFF.